This record covers a single T cell receptor beta chain. Its specificity is not known. From its re-call of the 5' RACE reads, TCRdb lists each CDR3 protein once, without DNA. This table lists fewer than 400,000 distinct CDR3 sequences. CDR3 length equals 13 residues. Germline assignment: CDR1 MNHEY and CDR2 SMNVEV (reference sequence). These data come from a study of T cells expressing NK-cell markers. Study conclusions and caveats: Dominant NKG2C+ clonotype frequencies of about 1.0-8% of CD8+ T cells were measured in more than five donors. Nothing established the HCMV specificity of expanded NKG2C+ T cell clones.

This rearrangement joins TRBV27 to TRBJ2-2; TCRdb proposes TRBD1, but this gene call is untestable without DNA. Sample: blood T cells: a sorted CD56 or NKG2C T cell subset, CD4+ or CD8+ T cells, or bulk PBMC T cells (not recorded which). The clonotype originates from a woman in her forties or fifties in good health. The CDR3 region is CATMEGGIGELFF.